The 14 T cell receptor beta chains below all came from one sample that was sequenced in a study of blood T cell repertoires in COVID-19. Only in-frame clones appear in the TCRdb table, and some are missing; sequencing was by immunoSEQ multiplex PCR. The table has about 170,000 clones, roughly nine tenths seen once. Material: peripheral blood. These receptors were collected from a woman in her sixties or seventies with COVID-19, enrolled during active disease.

The chain couples TRBV7-2 to TRBJ1-5; D unclear. Trimming cost V 1 base and J 5 bases, with 6 bases left between them. CDR3 length: 13 amino acids. Germline V gives CDR1 SGHTA, CDR2 FQGNSA. In nucleotides, the CDR3 is TGTGCCAGCAGCTTAGTCCCTGATCAGCCCCAGCATTTT. This translates into CASSLVPDQPQHF.

V and J are TRBV18 and TRBJ2-7, with 9 bases that match TRBD2. V shed 6 bases and J 7 bases; nucleotides not matched to a gene: 16. CDR3 length: 16 residues. Germline V gene data show CDR1 as KGHSH and CDR2 as LQKENI. The CDR3 DNA reads TGTGCCAGCTCCTCATGGGGAGTAGCGGGAGTGCAAGAGCAGTACTTC. This sequence encodes CASSSWGVAGVQEQYF.

This chain uses TRBV24-1 with TRBJ2-5, with 10 positions matching TRBD1. V was pared by 4 bases and J by 5 bases, with 6 bases of the junction left unmatched. This CDR3 region has 15 residues. In germline, CDR1 is KGHDR, CDR2 SFDVKD. In DNA form, the CDR3 reads TGTGCCACCAGTGAACTGACAGGGGGCCGGGAGACCCAGTACTTC. Its protein is CATSELTGGRETQYF.

The gene calls are TRBV12-5 and TRBJ2-1, with TRBD2 matching 12 bases. Germline-derived CDR1 and CDR2 are LGHNT and FRNRAP. Trimming at V came to 0 bases and at J to 7 bases, leaving 1 base not matched to a gene. The CDR3 extends over 15 amino acids. Here the CDR3 DNA reads TGTGCTAGTGGTTTGGTCGGGACTAGCGGGAATGAGCAGTTCTTC. This gives the protein CASGLVGTSGNEQFF. The full variable domain, its missing parts supplied by reference TRBV12-5 and TRBJ2-1, is DARVTQTPRHKVTEMGQEVTMRCQPILGHNTVFWYRQTMMQGLELLAYFRNRAPLDDSGMPKDRFSAEMPDATLATLKIQPSEPRDSAVYFCASGLVGTSGNEQFFGPGTRLTVL.

The gene calls are TRBV18 and TRBJ2-1, with D possibly being TRBD1 (5 bases). This CDR3 region has 14 residues. In germline, CDR1 is KGHSH, CDR2 LQKENI. Trimming stripped 3 bases from V and 5 bases from J, with 11 bases between. The CDR3 region has the DNA TGTGCCAGCTCACCGAGAGACAGCAACAATGAGCAGTTCTTC. Its protein product is CASSPRDSNNEQFF.

The rearrangement links TRBV7-2 to TRBJ1-6; D might be TRBD1 (5 bases). CDR1 is SGHTA and CDR2 is FQGNSA in the germline V gene. The V end was cut by 0 bases, the J end by 8 bases, with 11 bases between. The CDR3 totals 15 residues. The CDR3 DNA reads as TGTGCCAGCAGCTTAGCATCCGGGGGGTATTCACCCCTCCACTTT. This translates into CASSLASGGYSPLHF.

The V gene is TRBV9, the J gene TRBJ1-1; D ambiguous. The V gene lost 0 bases and the J gene lost 1 base, with 7 bases spanning the gap. CDR1 SGDLS and CDR2 YYNGEE come from the germline V gene. This CDR3 is built from 14 residues. CDR3 amino acids: CASSVASRNTEAFF. DNA for the CDR3: TGTGCCAGCAGCGTAGCGAGTAGGAACACTGAAGCTTTCTTT.

The chain links TRBV11-3 to TRBJ2-2; D perhaps matches TRBD2 (6 bases). V was trimmed by 5 bases and J by 4 bases, leaving 14 bases between them. This CDR3 is 15 amino acids long. Germline CDR1 SGHNT, CDR2 YENEEA. Written as DNA, the CDR3 is TGTGCCAGCAGCCCGCGGGGAGGTTTCACCGGGGAGCTGTTTTTT. Protein sequence: CASSPRGGFTGELFF.

The J gene is TRBJ1-1, the V gene TRBV21-1. TRBV21-1 is a pseudogene segment. The CDR3 length is 13 residues. The CDR3 reads CASSKSREELAFF. The CDR3 nucleotides read TGTGCCAGCAGCAAAAGCAGGGAGGAATTAGCTTTCTTT.

CDR3 sequence reads: CAWRTGLGGGYEQYF. For the CDR3, the DNA is TGTGCCTGGAGGACCGGGTTGGGAGGCGGCTACGAGCAGTACTTC. The chain employs TRBV30 and TRBJ2-7, with a possible D match to TRBD2 (6 bases). Germline V CDR1 and CDR2: GTSNPN, SVGIG (reference sequence). The germline V and J ends were trimmed by 3 bases and 3 bases, with 18 bases remaining between them. This CDR3 comprises 15 residues.

This chain links TRBV6-2 or TRBV6-3 with TRBJ2-7; D is possibly TRBD1 (6 bases). Germline V lookup: CDR1 MNHEY, CDR2 SVGEGT. This CDR3 contains 13 residues. The germline V and J ends were trimmed by 6 bases and 7 bases, with 16 bases remaining between them. The CDR3 DNA follows: TGTGCCAGCAGCGTACAGGGCCTGGGGGAGCAGTACTTC. Translated: CASSVQGLGEQYF.

This chain links TRBV24-1 with TRBJ1-2; TRBD1 matches at 7 bases. The CDR3 totals 13 residues. Germline values: CDR1 KGHDR, CDR2 SFDVKD. V lost 6 bases and J lost 4; bases outside the gene matches: 4. The CDR3: CATSKGASYGYTF. For the CDR3, the DNA is TGTGCCACCAGTAAGGGGGCCAGCTATGGCTACACCTTC.

The chain employs TRBV28 and TRBJ1-4; 7 nucleotides agree with TRBD1. CDR3 size: 14 residues. V was pared by 8 bases and J by 7 bases, with 10 bases of the junction left unmatched. Germline CDR1 reads MDHEN; CDR2 reads SYDVKM. The DNA of the CDR3 is TGTGCCAGCCAAGGTACAGGGGAGGTTGAAAAACTGTTTTTT. This codes for CASQGTGEVEKLFF.

The rearrangement links TRBV4-1 to TRBJ2-3; a possible D gene is TRBD1 (6 bases). The CDR3 is made up of 14 amino acids. Germline CDR1 reads MGHRA; CDR2 reads YSYEKL. Trimming left V 3 bases short and J 2 bases short, with 9 bases between. CDR3 DNA: TGCGCCAGCAGCCAGACAGGCGTCACAGATACGCAGTATTTT. Its translation is CASSQTGVTDTQYF.